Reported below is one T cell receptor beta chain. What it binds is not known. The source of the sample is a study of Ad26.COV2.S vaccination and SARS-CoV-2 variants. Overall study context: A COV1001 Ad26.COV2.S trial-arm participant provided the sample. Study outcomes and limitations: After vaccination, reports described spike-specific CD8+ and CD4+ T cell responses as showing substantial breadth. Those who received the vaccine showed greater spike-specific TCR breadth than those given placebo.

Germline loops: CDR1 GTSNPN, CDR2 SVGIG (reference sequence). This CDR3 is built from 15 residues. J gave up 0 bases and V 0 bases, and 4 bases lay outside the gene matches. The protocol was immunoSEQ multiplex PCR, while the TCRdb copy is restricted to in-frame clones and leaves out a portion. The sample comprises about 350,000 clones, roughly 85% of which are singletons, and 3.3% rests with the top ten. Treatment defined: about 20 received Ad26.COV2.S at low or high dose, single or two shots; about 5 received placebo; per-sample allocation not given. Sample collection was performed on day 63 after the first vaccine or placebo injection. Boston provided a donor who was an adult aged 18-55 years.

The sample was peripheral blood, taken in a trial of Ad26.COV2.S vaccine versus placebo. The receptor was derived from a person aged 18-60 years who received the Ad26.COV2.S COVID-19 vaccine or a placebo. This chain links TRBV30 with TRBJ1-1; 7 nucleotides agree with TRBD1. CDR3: CAWSVGGQMNTEAFF. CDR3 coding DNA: TGTGCCTGGAGTGTGGGGGGACAGATGAACACTGAAGCTTTCTTT. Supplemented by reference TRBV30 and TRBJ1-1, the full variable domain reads SQTIHQWPATLVQPVGSPLSLECTVEGTSNPNLYWYRQAAGRGLQLLFYSVGIGQISSEVPQNLSASRPQDRQFILSSKKLLLSDSGFYLCAWSVGGQMNTEAFFGQGTRLTVV.